This passage covers 20 T cell receptor beta chains from one sample sequenced in a study of blood T cell repertoires in COVID-19. Sequencing used immunoSEQ multiplex PCR; TCRdb keeps in-frame clones, though not all of them. The sample records some 300,000 clones, 70% to 90% being singletons. Sequenced: peripheral blood. The receptors were sampled from a woman aged 45-65 years with COVID-19, enrolled during active disease.

The chain has TRBV3-1 (or the pseudogene TRBV3-2) and TRBJ2-5, with TRBD2 matching over 11 bases. This CDR3 is 15 amino acids long. V was clipped by 1 base and J by 7 bases; unmatched bases: 5. The germline V gene has CDR1 LGHDT and CDR2 YNNKEL (reference sequence). The CDR3 DNA follows: TGTGCCAGCAGCCAAGGCTTCCTAGCGGGAGGGACCCAGTACTTC. Protein sequence: CASSQGFLAGGTQYF.

The chain combines TRBV19 with TRBJ1-5; no firm D call. V was cut by 4 bases and J by 4 bases, with 5 bases left in between. The CDR3 length is 12 residues. The germline CDR1 and CDR2 sequences are LNHDA and SQIVND (reference sequence). The CDR3 sequence: CASSTYNQPQHF. DNA for the CDR3: TGTGCCAGTAGTACCTATAATCAGCCCCAGCATTTT.

This chain joins TRBV30 and TRBJ1-2, with 7 positions matching TRBD1. This CDR3 is 14 amino acids long. V shed 0 bases and J 8 bases; nucleotides not matched to a gene: 9. Germline V CDR1 and CDR2: GTSNPN, SVGIG (reference sequence). The CDR3: CAWSVATGVFGYTF. DNA for the CDR3: TGTGCCTGGAGTGTAGCTACAGGGGTGTTCGGCTACACCTTC.

This chain joins TRBV14 and TRBJ2-7, with D tentatively TRBD2 (6 bases). V lost 4 bases and J 3 bases, leaving 7 bases between the germline ends. Germline CDR1 SGHDN, CDR2 FVKESK. The CDR3 loop spans 12 amino acids. The CDR3 nucleotides are TGTGCCAGCAGCCCCGGGAGCTACGAGCAGTACTTC. Amino acids: CASSPGSYEQYF.

This clone appeared once. This rearrangement joins TRBV4-3 to TRBJ2-5; 10 positions match TRBD2. The length of the CDR3 is 18 residues. V lost 3 bases to trimming and J lost 4 bases; unmatched junction nucleotides: 14. The germline CDR1 and CDR2 sequences are LGHNA and YSLEER. The CDR3 spells CASSQASGRGPVSETQYF. The DNA of the CDR3 is TGCGCCAGCAGCCAGGCTAGCGGGAGAGGTCCGGTATCAGAGACCCAGTACTTC.

The rearrangement uses TRBV11-2 and TRBJ2-6; 12 bases map to TRBD1. Germline V gene data show CDR1 as SGHAT and CDR2 as FQNNGV. Trimming at V came to 4 bases and at J to 4 bases, leaving 5 bases not matched to a gene. There are 17 residues in the CDR3. The CDR3 DNA reads TGTGCCAGCAGCTCGGGACAGGGGGCGCTCGGGGCCAACGTCCTGACTTTC. Protein product: CASSSGQGALGANVLTF.

This chain joins TRBV5-1 and TRBJ1-6; D remains ambiguous. V was shortened by 4 bases and J by 4 bases, with 15 bases between the two germline ends. The CDR3 loop spans 16 amino acids. Germline-derived CDR1 and CDR2 are SGHRS and YFSETQ. The CDR3 spells CASSPAGSRYNSPLHF. Written as DNA, the CDR3 is TGCGCCAGCAGCCCCGCCGGTAGCAGATATAATTCACCCCTCCACTTT.

The gene calls are TRBV5-4 and TRBJ2-7, with TRBD1 identical over 8 bases. The germline V gene encodes CDR1 SGHNT and CDR2 YYREEE (reference sequence). V gave up 4 bases and J gave up 4 bases; unmatched junction bases: 10. The CDR3 spans 15 residues. In nucleotides, the CDR3 is TGTGCCAGCAGCCTGCCTGGACAGGGAAAATACGAGCAGTACTTC. It translates to CASSLPGQGKYEQYF.

The chain employs TRBV7-9 and TRBJ2-4, with D possibly being TRBD2 (6 bases). Trimming pared 7 bases from V and 6 bases from J, leaving 10 bases between. From germline, CDR1 is SEHNR and CDR2 FQNEAQ (reference sequence). The length of the CDR3 is 12 residues. The CDR3 DNA reads TGTGCCAGCACCTCGGAGGGAAACATTCAGTACTTC. Its protein product is CASTSEGNIQYF. Using reference TRBV7-9 and TRBJ2-4 for the parts outside the CDR3, the full variable domain is DTGVSQNPRHKITKRGQNVTFRCDPISEHNRLYWYRQTLGQGPEFLTYFQNEAQLEKSRLLSDRFSAERPKGSFSTLEIQRTEQGDSAMYLCASTSEGNIQYFGAGTRLSVL.

DNA for the CDR3: TGTGCCAGCAGTTACTCGAGGGCAGGGGACTATGGCTACACCTTC. Protein sequence: CASSYSRAGDYGYTF. The chain couples TRBV6-5 to TRBJ1-2; D possibly corresponds to TRBD1 (6 bases). This CDR3 comprises 15 residues. Looked up from germline, CDR1 is MNHEY and CDR2 is SVGAGI. Trimming removed 0 bases from V and 3 bases from J, with 11 bases in between.

The rearrangement uses TRBV24-1 and TRBJ2-3, with 11 bases that match TRBD2. Germline V gene lookup returns CDR1 KGHDR and CDR2 SFDVKD. V lost 4 bases and J lost 4; bases outside the gene matches: 6. This CDR3 is built from 16 residues. The CDR3 loop is CATSDHSGRAPDTQYF. The CDR3 DNA is TGTGCCACCAGTGACCATAGCGGGAGGGCCCCAGATACGCAGTATTTT.

This clone was seen only once. This chain connects TRBV5-1 to TRBJ2-7; TRBD2 matches at 12 bases. The V and J ends lost 0 bases and 3 bases, in that order; junction bases with no gene match: 4. The germline gives CDR1 SGHRS, CDR2 YFSETQ. There are 16 residues in the CDR3. The CDR3 DNA reads TGCGCCAGCAGCTTGGCCAAGACTAGCGGGAGCTACGAGCAGTACTTC. Protein sequence: CASSLAKTSGSYEQYF. Drawing the rest from reference TRBV5-1 and TRBJ2-7, the complete variable domain is KAGVTQTPRYLIKTRGQQVTLSCSPISGHRSVSWYQQTPGQGLQFLFEYFSETQRNKGNFPGRFSGRQFSNSRSEMNVSTLELGDSALYLCASSLAKTSGSYEQYFGPGTRLTVT.

The chain carries TRBV12-5 and TRBJ2-1; TRBD2 matches at 8 bases. With 8 bases clipped from V and 1 base from J, the junction kept 7 bases outside the gene matches. This CDR3 is 15 amino acids long. The germline gives CDR1 LGHNT, CDR2 FRNRAP. In DNA form, the CDR3 reads TGTGCTAGTCAAGCGGCGGGGGGTTCCTACAATGAGCAGTTCTTC. Residues: CASQAAGGSYNEQFF.

The chain employs TRBV19 and TRBJ2-2; D might be TRBD2 (8 bases). This CDR3 contains 15 residues. Deletions cut 6 bases from V and 5 bases from J, with 16 bases between. Germline V lookup: CDR1 LNHDA, CDR2 SQIVND (reference sequence). The CDR3 here is CASRVGGGRTGELFF. The CDR3 nucleotides are TGTGCCAGTAGAGTAGGGGGCGGGAGGACCGGGGAGCTGTTTTTT.

V usage is TRBV7-9 and J usage is TRBJ1-1, with 7 positions matching TRBD1. After removal of 4 bases from V and 10 bases from J, the junction contained 12 bases not matched to a gene. CDR1 is SEHNR, CDR2 FQNEAQ, per germline (reference sequence). The CDR3 covers 14 residues. Here the CDR3 DNA reads TGTGCCAGCAGCTCGTTAGGGACAGCTCTTTTAGCTTTCTTT. It yields the protein CASSSLGTALLAFF.

V usage is TRBV7-2 and J usage is TRBJ2-1, with 9 bases fitting TRBD1. The germline V gene has CDR1 SGHTA and CDR2 FQGNSA. The CDR3 contains 14 residues. The V and J ends lost 0 bases and 14 bases, in that order; junction bases with no gene match: 8. CDR3 amino acids: CASSLAEGQGRKFF. The CDR3 coding sequence is TGTGCCAGCAGCTTAGCGGAGGGACAGGGAAGGAAGTTCTTC. The full variable domain, completed using reference TRBV7-2 and TRBJ2-1, is GAGVSQSPSNKVTEKGKDVELRCDPISGHTALYWYRQSLGQGLEFLIYFQGNSAPDKSGLPSDRFSAERTGGSVSTLTIQRTQQEDSAVYLCASSLAEGQGRKFFGPGTRLTVL.

This clone appeared once. The same CDR3 arises from other DNA sequences in this sample as well. The rearrangement links TRBV18 to TRBJ1-6; 7 bases line up with TRBD1. The CDR3 has 14 residues. Looked up from germline, CDR1 is KGHSH and CDR2 is LQKENI. V was clipped by 5 bases and J by 6 bases; unmatched bases: 4. The CDR3 coding sequence is TGTGCCAGCTCATTAGACAGGGTTAATTCACCCCTCCACTTT. It specifies CASSLDRVNSPLHF. Combining the CDR3 with reference TRBV18 and TRBJ1-6 gives the whole variable domain NAGVMQNPRHLVRRRGQEARLRCSPMKGHSHVYWYRQLPEEGLKFMVYLQKENIIDESGMPKERFSAEFPKEGPSILRIQQVVRGDSAAYFCASSLDRVNSPLHFGNGTRLTVT.

J is TRBJ2-7 and V is TRBV9, with D possibly TRBD2 on 6 matching bases. This CDR3 has 15 amino acids. CDR1 and CDR2 from the germline V gene are SGDLS and YYNGEE. V was pared by 3 bases and J by 0 bases, with 13 bases between. The CDR3 region is CASSGGGLSSYEQYF. CDR3 nucleotide sequence: TGTGCCAGCAGCGGGGGAGGTTTGAGCTCCTACGAGCAGTACTTC.

The V and J genes are TRBV27 and TRBJ2-3, with 8 bases fitting TRBD1. From germline, CDR1 is MNHEY and CDR2 SMNVEV (reference sequence). V was pared by 9 bases and J by 2 bases, with 10 bases of the junction left unmatched. The CDR3 consists of 15 residues. The CDR3 coding sequence is TGTGCCAGTTCCGGCCGGGACAGGACCACAGATACGCAGTATTTT. Its protein product is CASSGRDRTTDTQYF.

The count of this clone is one. The chain has TRBV4-2 and TRBJ1-6; 7 bases match TRBD1. The germline V gene encodes CDR1 LGHNA and CDR2 YNFKEQ. Trimming took 0 bases from V and 2 from J; bases not matched to a gene: 7. The CDR3 covers 18 residues. The DNA of the CDR3 is TGTGCCAGCAGCCAAGATTCTGGGCAGGGGGCCTATAATTCACCCCTCCACTTT. Its protein product is CASSQDSGQGAYNSPLHF.